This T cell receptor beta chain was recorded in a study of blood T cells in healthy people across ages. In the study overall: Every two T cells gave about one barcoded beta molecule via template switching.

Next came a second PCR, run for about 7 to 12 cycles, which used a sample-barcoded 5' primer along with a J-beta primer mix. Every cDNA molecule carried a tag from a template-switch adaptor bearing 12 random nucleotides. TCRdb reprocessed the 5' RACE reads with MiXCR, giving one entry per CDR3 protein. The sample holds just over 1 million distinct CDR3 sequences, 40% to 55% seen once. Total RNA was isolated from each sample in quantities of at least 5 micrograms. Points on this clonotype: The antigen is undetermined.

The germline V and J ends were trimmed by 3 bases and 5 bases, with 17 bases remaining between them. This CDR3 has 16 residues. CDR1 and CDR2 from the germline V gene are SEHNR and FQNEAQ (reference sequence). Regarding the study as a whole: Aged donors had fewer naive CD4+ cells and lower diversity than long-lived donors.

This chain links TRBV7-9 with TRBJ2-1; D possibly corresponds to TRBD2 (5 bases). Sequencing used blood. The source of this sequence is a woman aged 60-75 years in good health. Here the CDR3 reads CASSFTSGYHDNEQFF. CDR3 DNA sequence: TGTGCCAGCAGCTTTACCAGCGGATATCACGACAATGAGCAGTTCTTC. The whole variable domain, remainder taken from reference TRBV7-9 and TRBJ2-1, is DTGVSQNPRHKITKRGQNVTFRCDPISEHNRLYWYRQTLGQGPEFLTYFQNEAQLEKSRLLSDRFSAERPKGSFSTLEIQRTEQGDSAMYLCASSFTSGYHDNEQFFGPGTRLTVL.